This T cell receptor (beta chain) was obtained from a study of blood T cell repertoires in COVID-19. Study-level information: Some COVID-19 samples were acute and others convalescent; all came from the United States, Italy and Spain. In each case, the material was cDNA or gDNA derived from T cells, B-cell-depleted T cells, or PBMCs.

Methods used by the authors: Reference gene primer amplification gave nucleated cell count estimates. Produced via immunoSEQ multiplex PCR; TCRdb's table is partial and in-frame only. V and J calls and clone size follow that table, whereas D and trimming were derived from the DNA. The repertoire holds tens of thousands of clones, with less than 90% as singletons. V lost 4 bases and J lost 5, with 13 bases in between. The germline V gene encodes CDR1 KGHDR and CDR2 SFDVKD. The CDR3 runs to 15 residues. V and J are TRBV24-1 and TRBJ2-2, with D possibly matching TRBD2 (7 bases). Sequencing was carried out using peripheral blood. This TCR was sampled from a man between 65 and 80 years old with active COVID-19. CDR3 sequence: CATSDWGGRTGELFF. CDR3 coding DNA: TGTGCCACCAGTGACTGGGGGGGGCGGACCGGGGAGCTGTTTTTT.